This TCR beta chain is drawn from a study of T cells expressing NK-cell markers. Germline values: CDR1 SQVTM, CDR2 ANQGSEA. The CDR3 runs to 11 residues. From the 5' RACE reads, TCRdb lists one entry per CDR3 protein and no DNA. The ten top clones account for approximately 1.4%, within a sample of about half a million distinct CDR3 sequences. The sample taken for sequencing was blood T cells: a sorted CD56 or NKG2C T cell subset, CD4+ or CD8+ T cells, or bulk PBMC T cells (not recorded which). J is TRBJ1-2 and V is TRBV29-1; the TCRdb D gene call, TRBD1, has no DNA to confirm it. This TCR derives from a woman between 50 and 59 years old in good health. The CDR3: CSVQDTNGYTF.